The TCR beta chain under discussion was sequenced for a study of blood T cell repertoires in COVID-19 (TCRdb year 2020). About the investigation overall: Samples from collaborators originated in the United States, Italy and Spain and spanned both the acute and convalescent phases of COVID-19. The prospective study material was composed of cDNA or gDNA derived from T cells, B-cell-depleted T cells, or PBMCs. The dataset comprised deeply sampled blood TCRbeta repertoires from subjects exposed to, actively infected with, or recovered from COVID-19. The repertoires were released in a freely available public database meant as a resource for research on the immune response to SARS-CoV-2. Samples were obtained from the ongoing ImmuneRACE study (first 160 participants) and from 1,254 subjects provided by 6 global collaborators. The sample metadata nearly always contained a de-identified subject ID, COVID-19 status, age in years and sex. Where available, HLA class I and class II types were taken from metadata supplied by the sample provider and were not determined by assay-based typing. Findings and caveats that apply to the study as a whole: The amount of clinical and demographic metadata varied by source and participant and was provided uncurated.

Each collaborating institution followed its own protocols to collect whole blood in K2EDTA tubes. For TCRbeta analysis, collaborators shipped samples in one of three forms: frozen whole blood, isolated PBMCs, or DNA extracted from either of those sample types. Of note for this clone: Its antigen is not yet known. One base away there is no much larger clone; base qualities are not given.

TCRbeta CDR3 regions were amplified from genomic DNA by means of the immunoSEQ Assay, a bias-controlled multiplex PCR. Per the source publication's procedure: Within the assay, amplification of reference gene primers was used to estimate how many nucleated cells each sample contained. To quantify the absolute abundance of each unique TCRbeta CDR3 rearrangement, sequence reads were collapsed and filtered. Productive Simpson clonality was computed per sample as the square root of Simpson's diversity index over productive rearrangements. TCRdb provides this immuneACCESS table in a form limited to in-frame rearrangements. Some clones are lacking; in checked studies, under half of them reflect an unresolved V gene, and why the rest are absent is not known. That table supplies the V and J calls and clone size; D and trimming were determined from the DNA. This sample comprises 75,000 to 100,000 clones, 77% of them detected only once. The ten biggest clones cover about 10% of the sample.

From the cysteine up to the phenylalanine, the CDR3 has a length of 13 residues. Only the CDR3 part of the read is kept: 39 bases, read in frame from the first base. Deletion took 2 bases off V and 6 bases off J, with a span of 7 bases between the germline ends. CDR1 LGHDT and CDR2 YNNKEL were looked up in the germline V gene (reference sequence). The sequenced material came from peripheral blood. The rearranged segments are TRBV3-1 (or the pseudogene TRBV3-2) and TRBJ2-2, with a tentative D gene TRBD1 over 5 matching bases. This receptor was identified in an elderly woman with acute or convalescent COVID-19. The CDR3: CASSQRGAGELFF. The nucleotides read TGTGCCAGCAGCCAAAGGGGTGCCGGGGAGCTGTTTTTT.